This T cell receptor (beta chain) came from a study of T-cell memory formation after mild COVID-19. This clonotype was seen a few times. What it binds is not known. One entry per CDR3 protein results from TCRdb running MiXCR on the 5' RACE reads. The sample holds about 200,000 distinct CDR3 sequences; approximately 10% are singletons and the top ten take roughly 3.5%. The study, taken as a whole, reports: Contracting clones localized mainly to CM and EM when CD4+ and mainly to EMRA when CD8+. Pre-infection memory harbored some responding clones, suggesting cross-reactive memory joined. Clones that contracted from day 15 to 85 were balanced CD4/CD8, while later expanders leaned CD4+.

CDR3 length equals 12 residues. Trimming stripped 5 bases from V and 2 bases from J, with 5 bases between. This chain uses TRBV12-3 or TRBV12-4 with TRBJ2-3; D unresolved. The sequence was collected from a man in his late teens or twenties who had mild COVID-19 (a few samples of this study predate the infection). Cell type and time point are not known. Source material: PBMCs or a T cell subset sorted from them (not recorded which). The CDR3 region is CASSHPTDTQYF. The CDR3 DNA follows: TGTGCCAGCAGTCACCCCACAGATACGCAGTATTTT.